A single sample gave rise to the 8 T cell receptor beta chains below, sequenced in a study of circulating CD8 cells and anti-PD-1 response in melanoma. Live CD3+CD8+TCRalphabeta+ cells were sorted into four subsets by PD-1 and/or TIGIT. The QIAseq Immune Repertoire TCR panel built the libraries from around 15 ng of total RNA. TCRdb re-derived calls from the reads in MiXCR, one entry per CDR3 protein. The sample has around 500 distinct CDR3 sequences; about 10% are singletons. The sample here was CD8+ T cells from PBMCs, taken at baseline or after one month of anti-PD-1 therapy (not recorded which). Every receptor here comes from a human donor with melanoma.

Within the sample, this clonotype is medium-sized (0.01 to 0.1%). DNA of the CDR3: TGTGCCAGCAGCCGAGGAGCCGTTCGGGGTAGGGATGGCTACACCTTC. As protein: CASSRGAVRGRDGYTF. The chain links TRBV5-6 to TRBJ1-2; D ambiguous. The CDR3 is 16 residues long. Trimming removed 4 bases at V and 6 bases at J, with 22 bases between. Germline values: CDR1 SGHDT, CDR2 YYEEEE.

The chain links TRBV28 to TRBJ2-5, with TRBD2 as a possible D gene (7 bases). The CDR3 covers 16 residues. CDR1 and CDR2 (germline): MDHEN, SYDVKM. Trimming took off 2 bases at V and 6 bases at J, with 19 bases between the two ends. CDR3 DNA sequence: TGTGCCAGCAGTTTAGGCGGGGGTAAACAGGGACAGACCCAGTACTTC. Translation gives CASSLGGGKQGQTQYF.

This clonotype rates as medium-sized (0.01 to 0.1%). J is TRBJ1-1 and V is TRBV7-2; TRBD1 aligns across 7 bases. CDR3 length: 13 residues. Germline V CDR1 and CDR2: SGHTA, FQGNSA. V lost 6 bases to trimming and J lost 7 bases; unmatched junction nucleotides: 8. The CDR3 region has the DNA TGTGCCAGCAGGAGGACAGGACCGGTTGAAGCTTTCTTT. As protein: CASRRTGPVEAFF.

Within the sample, this clonotype is medium-sized. V is TRBV27 and J is TRBJ2-3; D is perhaps TRBD2 (5 bases). The CDR3 is 18 amino acids. Germline values: CDR1 MNHEY, CDR2 SMNVEV (reference sequence). Trimming pared 6 bases from V and 2 bases from J, leaving 24 bases between. Written as DNA, the CDR3 is TGTGCCAGCAGCCCGACGGACGGACCGCACGGGAACACAGATACGCAGTATTTT. Its translation: CASSPTDGPHGNTDTQYF.

By sample fraction, this clonotype is medium-sized. The J gene is TRBJ1-1, the V gene TRBV27, with D perhaps TRBD1 (6 bases). V gave up 6 bases and J gave up 1 base, with 15 bases separating them. Germline values: CDR1 MNHEY, CDR2 SMNVEV (reference sequence). The CDR3 runs 15 residues. As DNA, the CDR3 is TGTGCCAGCAGCCATCTTGGGGGCCCGAACACTGAAGCTTTCTTT. Translating gives CASSHLGGPNTEAFF.

This clonotype is classed as large (0.1 to 1%). The genes are TRBV20-1 and TRBJ2-7, with 7 bases lining up with TRBD1. Germline trimming cut 0 bases from V and 2 bases from J; bases unmatched to any gene: 10. Germline V gene lookup returns CDR1 DFQATT and CDR2 SNEGSKA (reference sequence). This CDR3 has 16 residues. The CDR3 protein is CSARDVKGTETYEQYF. Written as DNA, the CDR3 is TGCAGTGCTAGAGATGTAAAGGGGACAGAGACCTACGAGCAGTACTTC.

The chain recombines TRBV20-1 with TRBJ1-3, with 8 bases lining up with TRBD1. Germline CDR1 and CDR2: DFQATT and SNEGSKA (reference sequence). The CDR3 length is 15 residues. With V trimmed by 3 bases and J by 0 bases, 4 bases remained unmatched. The CDR3, as DNA: TGCAGTGCTAGCGACACAGGGGGCTCTGGAAACACCATATATTTT. This sequence encodes CSASDTGGSGNTIYF.

By sample fraction, this clonotype is large (0.1 to 1%). The chain couples TRBV24-1 to TRBJ2-5, with 9 bases that match TRBD1. V was clipped by 4 bases and J by 5 bases; unmatched bases: 4. The CDR3 is 14 residues long. Germline values: CDR1 KGHDR, CDR2 SFDVKD. The CDR3 spells CATSDSDRGETQYF. CDR3 coding DNA: TGTGCCACCAGTGACTCCGACAGGGGGGAGACCCAGTACTTC.